Presented here are 19 T cell receptor beta chains from one specimen sequenced in a study of glioma-infiltrating T cells. Using RNA template, CDR3s of TCR alpha and beta were amplified with iRepertoire arm-PCR. Using its own MiXCR run on the multiplex PCR reads, TCRdb lists one record per CDR3 protein. The sample includes approximately 45,000 distinct CDR3 sequences, around 22% seen only once; the top ten take 5% to 7.5%. What was sequenced was glioma tissue, nonneoplastic brain tissue, or PBMCs (not recorded which). These receptors all stem from a human donor with low-grade glioma or glioblastoma, undergoing nonglioma brain surgery, or in good health (not recorded which).

This clonotype was detected many times. The J gene is TRBJ2-5, the V gene TRBV10-3; TRBD2 aligns across 9 bases. V gave up 3 bases and J gave up 2 bases; unmatched junction bases: 10. This CDR3 spans 17 amino acids. Germline V CDR1 and CDR2: ENHRY, SYGVKD. The CDR3 is CAISDARISGGQETQYF. DNA of the CDR3: TGTGCCATCAGTGATGCCAGGATTAGCGGGGGACAAGAGACCCAGTACTTC.

The chain links TRBV5-5 to TRBJ1-6; tentative D call: TRBD1 (5 bases). Per germline, CDR1 SGHKS and CDR2 YYEKEE (reference sequence). V was shortened by 0 bases and J by 7 bases, with 11 bases between the two germline ends. This CDR3 is built from 15 residues. The CDR3 loop reads CASSLEPRDNSPLHF. CDR3 sequence (DNA): TGTGCCAGCAGCTTGGAACCGAGGGACAATTCACCCCTCCACTTT. Drawing the rest from reference TRBV5-5 and TRBJ1-6, the complete variable domain is DAGVTQSPTHLIKTRGQQVTLRCSPISGHKSVSWYQQVLGQGPQFIFQYYEKEERGRGNFPDRFSARQFPNYSSELNVNALLLGDSALYLCASSLEPRDNSPLHFGNGTRLTVT.

This chain uses TRBV30 with TRBJ2-7; possible D gene TRBD1, 5 bases. CDR3 size: 12 residues. Germline-derived CDR1 and CDR2 are GTSNPN and SVGIG (reference sequence). Trimming cost V 2 bases and J 5 bases, with 10 bases left between them. The CDR3 reads CAWSPTGNEQYF. CDR3 nucleotides: TGTGCCTGGAGTCCAACAGGTAACGAGCAGTACTTC.

The chain couples TRBV13 to TRBJ2-1, with no clear D. CDR1 is PRHDT, CDR2 FYEKMQ, per germline (reference sequence). The V end was cut by 3 bases, the J end by 6 bases, with 6 bases between. This CDR3 contains 12 residues. The CDR3 DNA is TGTGCCAGCAGCTTCGTCGGCAATGAGCAGTTCTTC. The encoded protein is CASSFVGNEQFF.

There are many counts of this clonotype. The rearrangement uses TRBV10-3 and TRBJ2-5; 12 bases map to TRBD2. V lost 3 bases, J lost 4 bases, and 6 bases stayed unmatched. The germline V gene encodes CDR1 ENHRY and CDR2 SYGVKD. The CDR3 loop spans 16 amino acids. CDR3 region: CAISDLLAGGRETQYF. The CDR3 DNA reads as TGTGCCATCAGTGACCTACTAGCGGGGGGCCGAGAGACCCAGTACTTC.

Ten or more counts support this clonotype. J is TRBJ1-1 and V is TRBV6-2 or TRBV6-3, with D unresolved. Trimming cost V 4 bases and J 7 bases, with 16 bases left between them. CDR1 and CDR2 (germline): MNHEY, SVGEGT. CDR3 length equals 14 residues. CDR3 amino acids: CASSSDGLPLEAFF. For the CDR3, the DNA is TGTGCCAGCAGTTCGGACGGATTACCCCTTGAAGCTTTCTTT.

The chain uses TRBV7-8 and TRBJ2-1, with no clear D. The CDR3 contains 15 residues. Germline CDR1 reads SGHVS; CDR2 reads FQNEAQ. V dropped 1 base and J dropped 10 bases, with 17 bases sitting between them. As DNA, the CDR3 is TGTGCCAGCAGCTTAGGCGTTTCCAGCTCCTACGAGCAGTTCTTC. It yields the protein CASSLGVSSSYEQFF.

This clonotype has ten or more counts. J is TRBJ1-2 and V is TRBV7-9; D remains ambiguous. The CDR3 runs 13 residues. The germline V and J ends were trimmed by 5 bases and 0 bases, with 7 bases remaining between them. Germline CDR1 reads SEHNR; CDR2 reads FQNEAQ (reference sequence). The CDR3 DNA follows: TGTGCCAGCAGCCCAAGCGCTAACTATGGCTACACCTTC. This encodes CASSPSANYGYTF.

This clonotype appeared many times. This chain uses TRBV12-3 or TRBV12-4 with TRBJ1-1; D call uncertain. With 8 bases removed from V and 0 bases from J, the gap between germline ends came to 10 bases. This CDR3 contains 13 residues. CDR3 amino acids: CASAGPLNTEAFF. The CDR3 DNA follows: TGTGCCAGCGCCGGACCGTTGAACACTGAAGCTTTCTTT.

This clonotype came up many times. The chain joins TRBV10-2 to TRBJ2-1; 11 nucleotides line up with TRBD2. The V gene end was trimmed by 6 bases and the J gene end by 4 bases; junction bases not matched to a gene: 2. Germline V gives CDR1 WSHSY, CDR2 SAAADI. The CDR3 runs to 14 residues. The CDR3 region has the DNA TGCGCCAGCAGGCTAGCGGGGGGTTACAATGAGCAGTTCTTC. Translation: CASRLAGGYNEQFF.

This chain uses TRBV6-2 or TRBV6-3 with TRBJ1-1; the D gene is possibly TRBD1 (6 bases). Germline CDR1 is MNHEY and CDR2 is SVGEGT. This CDR3 is 15 amino acids long. The V gene lost 4 bases and the J gene lost 8 bases, with 20 bases spanning the gap. In DNA form, the CDR3 reads TGTGCCAGCAGTTTTTCAGGGGACCGACGAACCGAAGCTTTCTTT. Protein product: CASSFSGDRRTEAFF.

About this clonotype: An end of the junction does not agree with germline; a read error may underlie this. The V gene is TRBV25-1, the J gene TRBJ2-7; 8 bases map to TRBD1. Looked up from germline, CDR1 is MGHDK and CDR2 is SYGVNS. This CDR3 is 13 amino acids long. In DNA form, the CDR3 reads TGTGCCAGCTCGGGACAGGCATTGGACGAGCAAAACTTC. Translating it yields CASSGQALDEQNF.

This clonotype was recorded at least ten times. V is TRBV19 and J is TRBJ1-5, with 8 bases lining up with TRBD1. CDR1 and CDR2 (germline): LNHDA, SQIVND (reference sequence). The CDR3 is 16 residues long. J was trimmed by 5 bases and V by 3 bases; bases with no gene match: 9. The DNA for the CDR3 is TGTGCCAGTAGTATTTTTATCGGACAGGGTGATCAGCCCCAGCATTTT. Protein product: CASSIFIGQGDQPQHF.

This clonotype was counted many times. The chain couples TRBV6-6 to TRBJ2-2; D gene uncertain. The CDR3 has 13 amino acids. Deletions cut 1 base from V and 3 bases from J, with 3 bases between. Germline assignment: CDR1 MNHNY and CDR2 SVGAGI (reference sequence). The CDR3 bases are TGTGCCAGCAGTTACTTGGACACCGGGGAGCTGTTTTTT. Its protein product is CASSYLDTGELFF.

This clonotype showed up many times. This sequence joins TRBV6-1 and TRBJ2-7, with 12 nucleotides matching TRBD2. After removal of 8 bases from V and 0 bases from J, the junction contained 17 bases not matched to a gene. The CDR3 length is 19 residues. The V gene's germline CDR1 is MNHNS and CDR2 SASEGT. The CDR3 loop reads CASQTRRLAGGLASYEQYF. Here the CDR3 DNA reads TGTGCCAGCCAAACCCGTCGGCTAGCGGGGGGGCTCGCCTCCTACGAGCAGTACTTC.

This clonotype was counted many times. This chain joins TRBV24-1 and TRBJ2-1; 11 bases map to TRBD2. Trimming cost V 4 bases and J 7 bases; bases outside gene matches: 8. CDR3 length equals 16 residues. The germline V gene has CDR1 KGHDR and CDR2 SFDVKD. The CDR3 here is CATSETTSGRRNEQFF. The CDR3 DNA reads as TGTGCCACCAGTGAAACCACTAGCGGGAGAAGAAATGAGCAGTTCTTC.

This CDR3 reads CAWKGLAGMGETQYF. The CDR3 DNA reads as TGTGCCTGGAAGGGACTAGCGGGGATGGGAGAGACCCAGTACTTC. V is TRBV30 and J is TRBJ2-5; 13 bases align to TRBD2. V shed 4 bases, J shed 4 bases, and the junction held 6 bases outside the gene matches. The CDR3 runs to 15 residues. Germline V gene lookup returns CDR1 GTSNPN and CDR2 SVGIG (reference sequence).

Concerning this clonotype: A junction boundary mismatches the germline segment, possibly from a read error. The rearrangement joins TRBV6-5 to TRBJ1-1; D uncertain. The CDR3 runs to 13 residues. Germline loops: CDR1 MNHEY, CDR2 SVGAGI. CDR3 in DNA: TGTGGCAGCAGCGAGTCGTTCAACACTGAAGCTTTCTTT. It codes for CGSSESFNTEAFF.

The chain carries TRBV28 and TRBJ1-6; D is ambiguous. The CDR3 consists of 13 residues. The germline CDR1 and CDR2 sequences are MDHEN and SYDVKM. Trimming took 3 bases from V and 15 from J, leaving 15 bases between them. CDR3 sequence reads: CASSFPIFEGLHF. DNA for the CDR3: TGTGCCAGCAGTTTCCCCATTTTTGAGGGCCTCCACTTT.